This T cell receptor (beta chain) was sequenced for a study of blood T cells in healthy people across ages. CDR1 and CDR2 from the germline V gene are SNHLY and FYNNEI. After removal of 6 bases from V and 0 bases from J, the junction contained 10 bases not matched to a gene. This CDR3 region has 17 residues. Notes on the study in general: Relative to aged donors, long-lived donors carried more naive CD4+ cells and displayed higher diversity. Expanded clonotype changes were possibly confounded by unknown donor CMV status.

Sample-barcoded 5' priming and a J-beta primer mix drove a second PCR of roughly 7 to 11 cycles. TCRdb re-called the 5' RACE reads with MiXCR, one entry per CDR3 protein. The sample yields some 1.4 million distinct CDR3 sequences, 42% seen once. Note on this clonotype: Its target is not known.

The chain carries TRBV2 and TRBJ2-3; 9 nucleotides line up with TRBD2. Sequences were obtained from blood. The receptor's source is a woman aged 18-29 years in good health. The CDR3 sequence is CASSRNPSGDSTDTQYF. The CDR3 DNA reads as TGTGCCAGCAGCCGCAATCCTAGCGGGGATAGCACAGATACGCAGTATTTT.